This T cell receptor (beta chain) emerged from a study of T cell responses to AZD1222 COVID-19 vaccine. Across the whole study: Both about-4-week and about-12-week second-dose recipients were combined.

In this sample, this clone turned up a few times. Its specificity is not known. Findings and limits, study-wide: Baseline testing showed seropositivity in only six AZD1222 recipients. Two AZD1222 doses significantly raised spike-specific TCR breadth and depth over controls. Without day 14 samples, only post-peak T cell repertoires were studied.

This CDR3 is 13 amino acids long. V shed 4 bases and J shed 6 bases, with 14 bases lying between them. Looked up from germline, CDR1 is SGDLS and CDR2 is YYNGEE. Sequencing was performed with immunoSEQ multiplex PCR; in TCRdb, only in-frame clones are kept and a portion is missing. The sample lists roughly 140,000 clones, roughly 90% occurring once. The chain combines TRBV9 with TRBJ2-7, with no clear D. The TCR was taken from an adult in good health. The sequencing used peripheral blood, collected on day 0 of AZD1222 vaccination. The CDR3 region has the DNA TGTGCCAGCAGCCCCAACTCCCCTCGCGAGCAGTACTTC. The encoded protein is CASSPNSPREQYF.